What follows are 9 T cell receptor beta chains derived from one specimen sequenced in a study of T cell responses to AZD1222 COVID-19 vaccine. The assay was immunoSEQ multiplex PCR, and TCRdb's table has in-frame clones only and misses some. The table has roughly 150,000 clones, 91% seen once. The material was peripheral blood, obtained on day 0 of AZD1222 vaccination. The receptors originated from an adult in good health.

The chain carries TRBV7-2 and TRBJ2-1; TRBD2 aligns across 10 bases. The germline gives CDR1 SGHTA, CDR2 FQGNSA. J was trimmed by 5 bases and V by 5 bases; bases with no gene match: 6. The CDR3 loop spans 15 amino acids. DNA for the CDR3: TGTGCCAGCAGCCCGGGACTAGCGCTTAACAATGAGCAGTTCTTC. Translating gives CASSPGLALNNEQFF.

The chain couples TRBV12-3 or TRBV12-4 to TRBJ1-2; D gene unclear. V lost 4 bases to trimming and J lost 5 bases, with 11 bases between them. This CDR3 spans 13 amino acids. CDR3 coding DNA: TGTGCCAGCAGTTCGCCGGGAGAGTATGGCTACACCTTC. The encoded protein is CASSSPGEYGYTF.

The V and J genes are TRBV19 and TRBJ2-7; 8 bases line up with TRBD1. J lost 0 bases, V lost 5 bases, and 6 bases had no gene match. This CDR3 has 15 residues. Germline loops: CDR1 LNHDA, CDR2 SQIVND (reference sequence). The CDR3 DNA is TGTGCCAGTAGTTCAGGGACAGGCTTCTCCTACGAGCAGTACTTC. Protein: CASSSGTGFSYEQYF.

The V gene is TRBV4-1, the J gene TRBJ2-7; D is possibly TRBD1 (7 bases). The V and J ends lost 4 bases and 7 bases respectively, with 29 bases between them. The V gene's germline CDR1 is MGHRA and CDR2 YSYEKL. This CDR3 comprises 18 residues. The CDR3 reads CASSRALGVRGSGGEQYF. CDR3 sequence (DNA): TGCGCCAGCAGCCGCGCCCTTGGAGTTCGGGGTTCAGGGGGGGAGCAGTACTTC.

V and J are TRBV9 and TRBJ1-1; perhaps TRBD1 as D (5 bases). V lost 3 bases and J lost 6, with 9 bases in between. This CDR3 contains 12 residues. Germline-derived CDR1 and CDR2 are SGDLS and YYNGEE. Here the CDR3 reads CASSEEGPEAFF. The DNA of the CDR3 is TGTGCCAGCAGCGAGGAGGGGCCTGAAGCTTTCTTT. The variable domain in full, with the rest retrieved from reference TRBV9 and TRBJ1-1, is DSGVTQTPKHLITATGQRVTLRCSPRSGDLSVYWYQQSLDQGLQFLIQYYNGEERAKGNILERFSAQQFPDLHSELNLSSLELGDSALYFCASSEEGPEAFFGQGTRLTVV.

This chain links TRBV2 with TRBJ1-2; TRBD1 aligns across 7 bases. Germline CDR1 reads SNHLY; CDR2 reads FYNNEI. CDR3 length equals 13 residues. The junction had 7 bases not matched to a gene; V was cut back by 6 bases and J by 6 bases. The CDR3: CASRAGTENGYTF. The CDR3 nucleotides read TGTGCCAGCAGAGCCGGGACAGAAAATGGCTACACCTTC.

The genes are TRBV6-1 and TRBJ2-3, with D tentatively TRBD1 (5 bases). There are 14 residues in the CDR3. V was shortened by 2 bases and J by 2 bases, with 8 bases between the two germline ends. Germline CDR1 is MNHNS and CDR2 is SASEGT. As DNA, the CDR3 is TGTGCCAGCAGTGAACTGGACAACACAGATACGCAGTATTTT. Its protein is CASSELDNTDTQYF.

This clone has only one observation. The genes are TRBV29-1 and TRBJ1-1; no firm D call. The length of the CDR3 is 10 residues. Germline CDR1 is SQVTM and CDR2 is ANQGSEA. Trimming stripped 7 bases from V and 4 bases from J, with 7 bases between. The DNA for the CDR3 is TGCAGCGCTGTGGGCACTGAAGCTTTCTTT. As protein: CSAVGTEAFF.

The chain employs TRBV6-2 or TRBV6-3 and TRBJ2-4; D perhaps matches TRBD2 (6 bases). V dropped 4 bases and J dropped 2 bases, with 12 bases sitting between them. In germline, CDR1 is MNHEY, CDR2 SVGEGT. CDR3 length: 15 residues. CDR3 sequence (DNA): TGTGCCAGCAGTTCCCCCCGGGGGACCAAAAACATTCAGTACTTC. Its protein is CASSSPRGTKNIQYF.